This TCR beta chain is from a study of lymphopenia after photon versus proton radiotherapy. The study, taken as a whole, reports: Oligoclonal CD8+ Temra expansion after nadir drove photon patients' diversity drop. Larger post-nadir TCR diversity loss correlated inversely with survival in deceased patients. Better survival with proton therapy was suggested as possible, not demonstrated. Relative stability marked proton patients; photon patients lost diversity and naive cells.

This clone has a handful of counts. The target antigen is unknown. Different DNA sequences within this sample yield the same CDR3. Only in-frame clones appear in the TCRdb table, and some are missing; sequencing was by immunoSEQ multiplex PCR. The sample has 15,000 or so clones, 84% seen once. Germline CDR1 is SEHNR and CDR2 is FQNEAQ (reference sequence). With 4 bases removed from V and 4 bases from J, the gap between germline ends came to 10 bases. The CDR3 runs 13 residues. This TCR derives from a man aged 70-80 years with pancreatic cancer. The chain carries TRBV7-9 and TRBJ2-5, with unresolved D. The specimen was peripheral blood, collected from a patient treated with proton-based radiotherapy. The CDR3 sequence: CASSSRGPETQYF. Here the CDR3 DNA reads TGTGCCAGCAGCTCACGTGGCCCAGAGACCCAGTACTTC.